The entry that follows covers one T cell receptor beta chain sequence. The source of the sample is a study of cytomegalovirus exposure and HLA in healthy donors. TCRdb's table, derived via immunoSEQ multiplex PCR, lists solely in-frame clones and lacks some. The data contain roughly 330,000 clones, about 90% of them singletons. The CDR3 loop spans 13 amino acids. CDR1 and CDR2 (germline): PRHDT, FYEKMQ (reference sequence). Between the trimmed V and J ends, which lost 3 bases and 2 bases, there was a span of 8 bases. Sequencing was performed on PBMCs. This chain links TRBV13 with TRBJ2-7, with D perhaps matching TRBD1 (5 bases). The sequence came from a woman in her thirties in good health and CMV-seropositive. DNA for the CDR3: TGTGCCAGCAGCTTCGACAGAGCCTACGAGCAGTACTTC. Amino acid sequence: CASSFDRAYEQYF. The full variable domain, completed using reference TRBV13 and TRBJ2-7, is AAGVIQSPRHLIKEKRETATLKCYPIPRHDTVYWYQQGPGQDPQFLISFYEKMQSDKGSIPDRFSAQQFSDYHSELNMSSLELGDSALYFCASSFDRAYEQYFGPGTRLTVT.